The 31 T cell receptor beta chains listed next were all sequenced from one sample in a study of blood T cell repertoires in COVID-19. The data were produced by immunoSEQ multiplex PCR, yet TCRdb's version contains in-frame clones alone and is incomplete. The data contain hundreds of thousands of clones, 80% to 90% of them singletons. Material: PBMCs or T cells enriched from blood (not recorded which). The receptor set was obtained from a young man who had recovered from COVID-19.

The chain is built from TRBV5-4 and TRBJ2-1, with TRBD2 matching 11 bases. Unmatched junction bases numbered 8, after V lost 0 bases and J lost 3 bases. This CDR3 region has 18 residues. CDR1 and CDR2 from the germline V gene are SGHNT and YYREEE (reference sequence). The CDR3: CASSLGGTSGSFYNEQFF. The CDR3 bases are TGTGCCAGCAGCTTGGGGGGTACTAGCGGGAGTTTCTACAATGAGCAGTTCTTC.

This clone showed up just once. The chain has TRBV5-1 and TRBJ2-5; 14 nucleotides agree with TRBD2. CDR1 SGHRS and CDR2 YFSETQ come from the germline V gene. V was pared by 4 bases and J by 5 bases, with 10 bases of the junction left unmatched. This CDR3 comprises 17 residues. As DNA, the CDR3 is TGCGCCAGCAGCCCGGGGACTAGCGGGAGCATCCAGGAGACCCAGTACTTC. Its protein is CASSPGTSGSIQETQYF.

The chain uses TRBV4-1 and TRBJ1-5; 12 bases agree with TRBD1. V trimming: 1 base; J trimming: 8 bases; junction bases outside the gene matches: 15. CDR1 is MGHRA, CDR2 YSYEKL, per germline. The CDR3 contains 19 residues. CDR3 DNA sequence: TGCGCCAGCAGCCAAGGAAGAGGGGGACCGGGACAGGGGGCTAAGCCCCAGCATTTT. This translates into CASSQGRGGPGQGAKPQHF.

The chain combines TRBV7-9 with TRBJ2-4, with TRBD1 identical over 8 bases. Germline V lookup: CDR1 SEHNR, CDR2 FQNEAQ (reference sequence). Unmatched junction bases numbered 10, after V lost 0 bases and J lost 0 bases. The CDR3 is made up of 19 amino acids. The CDR3 is CASSLAGTGGTLAKNIQYF. The CDR3 DNA is TGTGCCAGCAGCTTAGCCGGGACAGGAGGAACTCTAGCCAAAAACATTCAGTACTTC.

The chain uses TRBV15 and TRBJ1-2; TRBD1 is a possible D gene (6 bases). From germline, CDR1 is LNHNV and CDR2 YYDKDF (reference sequence). The CDR3 has 15 amino acids. V lost 0 bases, J lost 4 bases, and 12 bases lay in between. CDR3 protein: CATSRDQGGAYGYTF. CDR3 coding DNA: TGTGCCACCAGCAGAGATCAAGGGGGAGCCTATGGCTACACCTTC. The entire variable domain, with the rest obtained from reference TRBV15 and TRBJ1-2, is as follows: DAMVIQNPRYQVTQFGKPVTLSCSQTLNHNVMYWYQQKSSQAPKLLFHYYDKDFNNEADTPDNFQSRRPNTSFCFLDIRSPGLGDTAMYLCATSRDQGGAYGYTFGSGTRLTVV.

The rearrangement joins TRBV5-5 to TRBJ2-7; 9 nucleotides align to TRBD2. V lost 1 base to trimming and J lost 4 bases; unmatched junction nucleotides: 9. CDR3 size: 16 residues. The V gene's germline CDR1 is SGHKS and CDR2 YYEKEE (reference sequence). CDR3 sequence: CASSLRGLAGTYEQYF. The CDR3 DNA follows: TGTGCCAGCAGCTTGAGGGGGCTAGCGGGAACATACGAGCAGTACTTC.

This chain joins TRBV18 and TRBJ2-2; D may be TRBD1 (6 bases). Trimming cost V 5 bases and J 2 bases, with 12 bases left between them. The CDR3 sequence is 15 residues long. CDR1 and CDR2 from the germline V gene are KGHSH and LQKENI. The CDR3 nucleotides are TGTGCCAGCTCAAGAAGACAGGAAAACACCGGGGAGCTGTTTTTT. Amino acid sequence: CASSRRQENTGELFF.

V gene TRBV29-1 combines with J gene TRBJ1-5; the match to TRBD1 covers 9 bases. J was trimmed by 6 bases and V by 6 bases; bases with no gene match: 9. This CDR3 comprises 14 residues. Germline V gives CDR1 SQVTM, CDR2 ANQGSEA. CDR3 bases: TGCAGCGTCTCAGGACAGGGGTTTAGTCAGCCCCAGCATTTT. It translates to CSVSGQGFSQPQHF.

Details on this clone: The sample has other DNA sequences that encode this CDR3 too. The chain uses TRBV20-1 and TRBJ2-3, with 8 bases identical to TRBD2. There are 14 residues in the CDR3. Germline-derived CDR1 and CDR2 are DFQATT and SNEGSKA (reference sequence). The V and J ends lost 3 bases and 1 base, in that order; junction bases with no gene match: 3. Written as DNA, the CDR3 is TGCAGTGCTAGTCTGACTAGCGGCACAGATACGCAGTATTTT. Translated: CSASLTSGTDTQYF.

This clone was counted only a few times. The chain employs TRBV5-6 and TRBJ1-4; no clear D gene. The ends were cut back, 2 bases at V and 7 bases at J, with 12 bases in the middle. The V gene's germline CDR1 is SGHDT and CDR2 YYEEEE. The CDR3 loop spans 14 amino acids. CDR3 sequence (DNA): TGTGCCAGCAGCTTACCGAACGGAGGTGAAAAACTGTTTTTT. Translating it yields CASSLPNGGEKLFF.

The J gene is TRBJ1-5, the V gene TRBV18, with unresolved D. Germline V gene lookup returns CDR1 KGHSH and CDR2 LQKENI. Trimming cost V 3 bases and J 2 bases, with 17 bases left between them. The CDR3 sequence is 17 residues long. The chain's CDR3 is CASSPSTPGSGNQPQHF. CDR3 DNA: TGTGCCAGCTCACCGTCTACGCCAGGTTCGGGCAATCAGCCCCAGCATTTT. The full variable domain, its missing parts supplied by reference TRBV18 and TRBJ1-5, is NAGVMQNPRHLVRRRGQEARLRCSPMKGHSHVYWYRQLPEEGLKFMVYLQKENIIDESGMPKERFSAEFPKEGPSILRIQQVVRGDSAAYFCASSPSTPGSGNQPQHFGDGTRLSIL.

The chain employs TRBV19 and TRBJ1-1, with TRBD1 as a possible D gene (6 bases). The CDR3 sequence is 14 residues long. CDR1 is LNHDA and CDR2 is SQIVND in the germline V gene (reference sequence). V lost 4 bases, J lost 5 bases, and 14 bases lay in between. CDR3 region: CASSTNTGQTEAFF. CDR3 coding DNA: TGTGCCAGTAGTACCAATACAGGGCAAACTGAAGCTTTCTTT.

J is TRBJ2-1 and V is TRBV3-1 (or the pseudogene TRBV3-2); 8 bases match TRBD2. Trimming at V came to 6 bases and at J to 4 bases, leaving 8 bases not matched to a gene. In germline, CDR1 is LGHDT, CDR2 YNNKEL (reference sequence). The CDR3 spans 15 residues. The CDR3 bases are TGTGCCAGCAGTGGGACGGGAGGGCAGTACAATGAGCAGTTCTTC. Translating it yields CASSGTGGQYNEQFF.

The chain has TRBV11-2 and TRBJ2-1; 12 bases map to TRBD2. Losses at the gene ends were 5 bases for V and 5 bases for J; bases not matched to a gene: 4. Per germline, CDR1 SGHAT and CDR2 FQNNGV. The CDR3 spans 15 residues. CDR3 sequence reads: CASSPTSGSHNEQFF. CDR3 DNA: TGTGCCAGCAGCCCGACTAGCGGGAGCCACAATGAGCAGTTCTTC.

The rearrangement joins TRBV28 to TRBJ1-5; D remains ambiguous. CDR1 and CDR2 from the germline V gene are MDHEN and SYDVKM. CDR3 length: 13 residues. The CDR3 here is CGARTLSNQPQHF. The DNA for the CDR3 is TGTGGGGCCCGCACCCTTAGCAATCAGCCCCAGCATTTT.

The rearrangement joins TRBV5-1 to TRBJ2-3, with 13 nucleotides matching TRBD2. CDR3 size: 16 residues. Per the germline V gene, CDR1 is SGHRS and CDR2 is YFSETQ. The ends lost 4 bases at V and 4 bases at J; junction bases unmatched: 6. The DNA of the CDR3 is TGCGCCAGCAGCCCACTGACTAGCGGGGGGTCAGATACGCAGTATTTT. It codes for CASSPLTSGGSDTQYF.

The genes are TRBV30 and TRBJ2-6; D might be TRBD2 (5 bases). Germline-derived CDR1 and CDR2 are GTSNPN and SVGIG (reference sequence). Deletions cut 5 bases from V and 4 bases from J, with 12 bases between. This CDR3 comprises 14 residues. The CDR3 protein is CAWDLAAGANVLTF. Here the CDR3 DNA reads TGTGCCTGGGACCTAGCAGCCGGGGCCAACGTCCTGACTTTC.

The chain is built from TRBV11-2 and TRBJ2-2; D gene ambiguous. Germline V gives CDR1 SGHAT, CDR2 FQNNGV. The CDR3 totals 15 residues. The ends were cut back, 0 bases at V and 3 bases at J, with 8 bases in the middle. Here the CDR3 reads CASSLEGYYTGELFF. In DNA form, the CDR3 reads TGTGCCAGCAGCTTAGAGGGCTACTACACCGGGGAGCTGTTTTTT.

This sequence joins TRBV7-2 and TRBJ2-7, with 8 bases fitting TRBD2. The CDR3 consists of 15 residues. CDR1 SGHTA and CDR2 FQGNSA come from the germline V gene. The junction had 7 bases not matched to a gene; V was cut back by 5 bases and J by 1 base. DNA for the CDR3: TGTGCCAGCAGCCCCCGGCTAGCGGGTTCCTACGAGCAGTACTTC. Protein sequence: CASSPRLAGSYEQYF. Together with reference TRBV7-2 and TRBJ2-7, the CDR3 gives the full variable domain: GAGVSQSPSNKVTEKGKDVELRCDPISGHTALYWYRQSLGQGLEFLIYFQGNSAPDKSGLPSDRFSAERTGGSVSTLTIQRTQQEDSAVYLCASSPRLAGSYEQYFGPGTRLTVT.

V and J are TRBV29-1 and TRBJ1-5; a weak D match, TRBD1 (6 bases). CDR1 SQVTM and CDR2 ANQGSEA come from the germline V gene. The CDR3 extends over 14 amino acids. V was pared by 6 bases and J by 2 bases, with 14 bases between. CDR3 sequence reads: CSVKQGLGNQPQHF. The CDR3 nucleotides are TGCAGCGTCAAACAGGGTCTAGGCAATCAGCCCCAGCATTTT.

The rearrangement links TRBV27 to TRBJ1-2, with a tentative D call TRBD1 (6 bases). The CDR3 sequence is 15 residues long. Per the germline V gene, CDR1 is MNHEY and CDR2 is SMNVEV (reference sequence). V lost 9 bases and J lost 4, with 21 bases in between. CDR3 protein: CASSYGGGGGYGYTF. For the CDR3, the DNA is TGTGCCAGTTCTTACGGAGGGGGGGGCGGCTATGGCTACACCTTC.

The chain combines TRBV11-2 with TRBJ2-1; D might be TRBD1 (5 bases). Germline V gene lookup returns CDR1 SGHAT and CDR2 FQNNGV. The CDR3 spans 17 residues. V gave up 2 bases and J gave up 3 bases, with 17 bases separating them. The chain's CDR3 is CASSLSRGSSHYNEQFF. The CDR3 DNA is TGTGCCAGCAGCTTAAGTAGGGGTAGCAGCCACTACAATGAGCAGTTCTTC.

The chain uses TRBV27 and TRBJ2-7, with TRBD1 matching over 9 bases. Germline V gene lookup returns CDR1 MNHEY and CDR2 SMNVEV (reference sequence). The CDR3 is 15 residues long. V shed 3 bases, J shed 0 bases, and the junction held 3 bases outside the gene matches. The CDR3 loop reads CASSLGTGSSYEQYF. CDR3 DNA sequence: TGTGCCAGCAGTTTGGGGACAGGGAGCTCCTACGAGCAGTACTTC.

The J gene is TRBJ2-5, the V gene TRBV28; 8 bases agree with TRBD2. CDR1 and CDR2 (germline): MDHEN, SYDVKM. This CDR3 has 17 amino acids. V trimming: 1 base; J trimming: 1 base; junction bases outside the gene matches: 8. The CDR3 is CASSLYLAGGPQETQYF. The DNA of the CDR3 is TGTGCCAGCAGTTTATATTTGGCGGGGGGCCCCCAAGAGACCCAGTACTTC.

V gene TRBV27 combines with J gene TRBJ1-2; 11 nucleotides align to TRBD1. This CDR3 is 17 amino acids long. The V and J ends lost 2 bases and 4 bases, in that order; junction bases with no gene match: 9. Germline V gives CDR1 MNHEY, CDR2 SMNVEV (reference sequence). The CDR3 nucleotides are TGTGCCAGCAGTTTAGTGGCGGGACAGGGGGGAGTCTATGGCTACACCTTC. Its protein product is CASSLVAGQGGVYGYTF.

This chain connects TRBV28 to TRBJ1-1; the D gene is possibly TRBD1 (5 bases). Between the trimmed V and J ends, which lost 8 bases and 4 bases, there was a span of 14 bases. Germline CDR1 and CDR2: MDHEN and SYDVKM. This CDR3 comprises 13 residues. CDR3 loop: CASQVGGGTEAFF. In DNA, the CDR3 is TGTGCCAGCCAGGTGGGGGGTGGCACTGAAGCTTTCTTT.

The rearrangement links TRBV12-3 or TRBV12-4 to TRBJ1-5; D is undetermined. V gave up 5 bases and J gave up 5 bases, with 7 bases separating them. The CDR3 has 12 amino acids. The CDR3 DNA sequence: TGTGCCAGCAGTAGAGGGTATCAGCCCCAGCATTTT. This codes for CASSRGYQPQHF.

V gene TRBV10-1 combines with J gene TRBJ2-1; 9 nucleotides line up with TRBD2. The length of the CDR3 is 16 residues. J gave up 7 bases and V 0 bases, and 7 bases lay outside the gene matches. CDR1 WNHNN and CDR2 SYGVQD come from the germline V gene (reference sequence). The CDR3, as DNA: TGCGCCAGCAGTGAGTCGACTAGCGGAGGGCGGAATGAGCAGTTCTTC. Residues: CASSESTSGGRNEQFF.

V is TRBV9 and J is TRBJ2-7; D is perhaps TRBD2 (6 bases). The V end was cut by 7 bases, the J end by 4 bases, with 18 bases between. The germline CDR1 and CDR2 sequences are SGDLS and YYNGEE. The CDR3 extends over 14 amino acids. The CDR3 here is CASAPRDFWYEQYF. DNA for the CDR3: TGTGCCAGCGCACCCCGGGACTTCTGGTACGAGCAGTACTTC.

This chain links TRBV29-1 with TRBJ1-2; D remains unclear. Germline CDR1 and CDR2: SQVTM and ANQGSEA. The CDR3 has 13 amino acids. Trimming shortened V by 6 bases and J by 3 bases, and 14 bases separated the two germline ends. The CDR3 sequence: CSVTGLRDYGYTF. The CDR3 DNA reads as TGCAGCGTGACGGGGTTGAGGGACTATGGCTACACCTTC.

The rearrangement links TRBV3-1 (or the pseudogene TRBV3-2) to TRBJ1-1; no clear D. The CDR3 totals 15 residues. V lost 4 bases and J lost 0, with 12 bases in between. Germline V gene lookup returns CDR1 LGHDT and CDR2 YNNKEL (reference sequence). CDR3 in DNA: TGTGCCAGCAGCCGAAGAGCGAATATGAACACTGAAGCTTTCTTT. Its protein is CASSRRANMNTEAFF.